The present T cell receptor beta chain was sequenced within a study of tumor-infiltrating lymphocytes in primary liver carcinoma. TCR beta cDNA was made from around 460 ng total RNA with a constant-region primer. Generation of the TCR beta libraries relied on three nested multiplex PCR rounds using slightly modified ARM-PCR. Primers for the first two PCR rounds were TRBV1-TRBV30 forward primers and a C-beta reverse primer (roughly 10 cycles per round). TCRdb reprocessed the multiplex PCR reads via MiXCR and lists one record per CDR3 protein. The sample records 40,000 to 60,000 distinct CDR3 sequences, around 64% being singletons. Concerning this clonotype itself: At one of its ends the junction is not consistent with the germline gene, which may arise from a read error.

Without any cell sorting, roughly 18-34 mg of bulk tissue yielded co-extracted RNA and DNA. The CDR3 sequence is 13 residues long. Germline V CDR1 and CDR2: MDHEN, SYDVKM. The chain employs TRBV28 and TRBJ1-2; 9 bases map to TRBD1. Sequencing was done on a sample of liver tumor tissue from sampling region 5. Subset of the sample: tumor region T5, tumor centre. This sequence was found in a middle-aged man with primary liver carcinoma and hepatitis B virus infection. In DNA form, the CDR3 reads TGTGCCACCAGTATAGACAGGGGGGATGGCTACACTTTC. Translating gives CATSIDRGDGYTF.